Following are 18 T cell receptor beta chains from one sample sequenced in a study of shared clonotypes between healthy human individuals. Sequencing was performed with immunoSEQ multiplex PCR; in TCRdb, only in-frame clones are kept and a portion is missing. The table lists roughly 680,000 clones, 55% to 75% of them singletons. The sequencing sample was made of memory CD4+ T cells sorted from blood. Subset indicated: CD45RA-negative fraction. The receptors stem from a woman aged 25 to 39 in good health.

The gene calls are TRBV2 and TRBJ2-7; perhaps TRBD2 as D (5 bases). Germline lookup yields CDR1 SNHLY and CDR2 FYNNEI. V lost 7 bases to trimming and J lost 6 bases, with 19 bases between them. The CDR3 is 14 amino acids. The CDR3 here is CASNPDSGSTEQYF. CDR3 in DNA: TGTGCCAGCAACCCGGACTCCGGGTCTACCGAGCAGTACTTC.

The J gene is TRBJ2-1, the V gene TRBV5-4; TRBD2 agrees at 11 bases. Losses at the gene ends were 2 bases for V and 8 bases for J; bases not matched to a gene: 3. Per germline, CDR1 SGHNT and CDR2 YYREEE (reference sequence). The CDR3 is made up of 14 amino acids. DNA of the CDR3: TGTGCCAGCAGCTTTAGCGGGAGGGCCCATGAGCAGTTCTTC. Protein: CASSFSGRAHEQFF.

This chain links TRBV5-1 with TRBJ1-3; a possible D gene is TRBD1 (5 bases). V shed 0 bases and J shed 1 base, with 11 bases lying between them. CDR1 is SGHRS, CDR2 YFSETQ, per germline. The CDR3 contains 16 residues. The DNA for the CDR3 is TGCGCCAGCAGCTTGGTAGGGGAAGGGTCTGGAAACACCATATATTTT. Translation: CASSLVGEGSGNTIYF.

The CDR3 spells CASSMDRDTQETQYF. Here the CDR3 DNA reads TGTGCCAGTAGTATGGATCGGGACACACAAGAGACCCAGTACTTC. The genes are TRBV19 and TRBJ2-5, with D possibly being TRBD1 (6 bases). In germline, CDR1 is LNHDA, CDR2 SQIVND (reference sequence). This CDR3 has 15 amino acids. V dropped 3 bases and J dropped 2 bases, with 13 bases sitting between them.

The chain recombines TRBV5-1 with TRBJ1-1; D is unresolved. The CDR3 covers 14 residues. The germline V gene encodes CDR1 SGHRS and CDR2 YFSETQ. Trimming pared 5 bases from V and 0 bases from J, leaving 11 bases between. The CDR3 sequence: CASRGLRVNTEAFF. CDR3 DNA sequence: TGCGCCAGCAGGGGTTTGAGGGTGAACACTGAAGCTTTCTTT. Variable domain in full (rest from reference TRBV5-1 and TRBJ1-1): KAGVTQTPRYLIKTRGQQVTLSCSPISGHRSVSWYQQTPGQGLQFLFEYFSETQRNKGNFPGRFSGRQFSNSRSEMNVSTLELGDSALYLCASRGLRVNTEAFFGQGTRLTVV.

This clone was detected only a few times. The chain couples TRBV2 to TRBJ2-7, with TRBD1 matching 7 bases. The CDR3 totals 14 residues. Per germline, CDR1 SNHLY and CDR2 FYNNEI. V was pared by 8 bases and J by 0 bases, with 7 bases of the junction left unmatched. The CDR3 spells CASRSGTVSYEQYF. CDR3 in DNA: TGTGCCAGCCGATCTGGGACAGTCTCCTACGAGCAGTACTTC.

The rearrangement joins TRBV28 to TRBJ2-7; 8 bases line up with TRBD1. CDR1 and CDR2 (germline): MDHEN, SYDVKM. The V gene end was trimmed by 6 bases and the J gene end by 5 bases; junction bases not matched to a gene: 12. The CDR3 sequence is 15 residues long. The chain's CDR3 is CASSLRGTGGNEQYF. DNA for the CDR3: TGTGCCAGCAGCTTAAGGGGGACAGGAGGAAACGAGCAGTACTTC.

The chain links TRBV7-6 to TRBJ2-2, with 7 bases fitting TRBD2. Germline CDR1 reads SGHVS; CDR2 reads FNYEAQ. V was pared by 2 bases and J by 4 bases, with 4 bases of the junction left unmatched. The CDR3 is 15 amino acids. CDR3 DNA sequence: TGTGCCAGCAGCTTACTAGCGGAGCTCACCGGGGAGCTGTTTTTT. Its protein product is CASSLLAELTGELFF.

The chain uses TRBV18 and TRBJ2-7; 9 bases are a match to TRBD2. Germline V gene sequence: CDR1 KGHSH, CDR2 LQKENI. The CDR3 is 13 residues long. V dropped 4 bases and J dropped 13; count of bases not matched to a gene: 11. CDR3 amino acids: CASSLDLSGSLYF. CDR3 in DNA: TGTGCCAGCTCACTAGATCTTAGCGGGAGCCTCTACTTC.

The chain is built from TRBV5-8 and TRBJ1-5; D call uncertain. The CDR3 length is 15 residues. CDR1 and CDR2 from the germline V gene are SGHTS and YDEGEE. Trimming cost V 0 bases and J 4 bases, with 11 bases left between them. The CDR3 region has the DNA TGTGCCAGCAGCTTGGGAGGGTTAGGGAATCAGCCCCAGCATTTT. Protein product: CASSLGGLGNQPQHF.

The chain joins TRBV1 to TRBJ1-5; whether TRBD1, the table's D call, matches the DNA was not checked. TRBV1 is a listed pseudogene. The CDR3 totals 16 residues. In nucleotides, the CDR3 is TGCACCAGCAGCCAAGTTCAGGGGGCTAGCAATCAGCCCCAGCATTTT. Amino acids: CTSSQVQGASNQPQHF.

This chain uses TRBV27 with TRBJ1-1; unclear D gene. This CDR3 has 10 residues. CDR1 is MNHEY and CDR2 is SMNVEV in the germline V gene (reference sequence). Trimming took off 7 bases at V and 3 bases at J, with 3 bases between the two ends. Here the CDR3 DNA reads TGTGCCAGCACCCACACTGAAGCTTTCTTT. Amino acids: CASTHTEAFF.

V usage is TRBV19 and J usage is TRBJ1-3, with 9 bases aligning to TRBD1. The germline gives CDR1 LNHDA, CDR2 SQIVND (reference sequence). Trimming removed 5 bases from V and 3 bases from J; junction bases left unmatched: 17. The CDR3 contains 19 residues. CDR3 nucleotide sequence: TGTGCCAGTAGTCCCCGCTCGGGACAGGGAACTGCCAATGGAAACACCATATATTTT. This gives the protein CASSPRSGQGTANGNTIYF.

The chain combines TRBV18 with TRBJ1-5, with 7 nucleotides matching TRBD1. Trimming removed 2 bases from V and 2 bases from J; junction bases left unmatched: 12. The CDR3 runs 18 residues. CDR1 KGHSH and CDR2 LQKENI come from the germline V gene. As DNA, the CDR3 is TGTGCCAGCTCACCATTTGGAGGGGGCGAGGGTGGCAATCAGCCCCAGCATTTT. This encodes CASSPFGGGEGGNQPQHF.

The chain recombines TRBV7-2 with TRBJ2-7; D gene ambiguous. The CDR3 covers 11 residues. V lost 4 bases and J 4 bases, leaving 5 bases between the germline ends. Per germline, CDR1 SGHTA and CDR2 FQGNSA. CDR3 coding DNA: TGTGCCAGCAGCTCAACGTACGAGCAGTACTTC. This gives the protein CASSSTYEQYF. The full variable domain, its missing parts supplied by reference TRBV7-2 and TRBJ2-7, is GAGVSQSPSNKVTEKGKDVELRCDPISGHTALYWYRQSLGQGLEFLIYFQGNSAPDKSGLPSDRFSAERTGGSVSTLTIQRTQQEDSAVYLCASSSTYEQYFGPGTRLTVT.

The chain carries TRBV5-1 and TRBJ2-1; D is unclear. Per germline, CDR1 SGHRS and CDR2 YFSETQ. The CDR3 loop spans 12 amino acids. The V end lost 0 bases, the J end lost 8 bases, and 6 bases lay between the germline ends. CDR3 amino acids: CASSLDVHEQFF. The CDR3 nucleotides are TGCGCCAGCAGCTTGGATGTTCATGAGCAGTTCTTC.

V is TRBV6-5 and J is TRBJ2-5; 8 bases line up with TRBD1. The CDR3 runs 14 residues. V lost 8 bases to trimming and J lost 0 bases; unmatched junction nucleotides: 5. Germline CDR1 and CDR2: MNHEY and SVGAGI. The CDR3 DNA follows: TGTGCCAGCGCCCGGGACAGGTACCAAGAGACCCAGTACTTC. It codes for CASARDRYQETQYF.

V is TRBV7-9 and J is TRBJ2-3; TRBD2 matches at 7 bases. Germline lookup yields CDR1 SEHNR and CDR2 FQNEAQ (reference sequence). Losses at the gene ends were 1 base for V and 0 bases for J; bases not matched to a gene: 4. The CDR3 is 16 amino acids. This CDR3 reads CASSLDRGGSTDTQYF. In nucleotides, the CDR3 is TGTGCCAGCAGCTTAGATCGCGGGGGAAGCACAGATACGCAGTATTTT.